The 8 T cell receptor beta chains listed next were all sequenced from one sample in a study of blood T cells in healthy people across ages. A second roughly 6 to 11 cycle PCR used barcoded and J-beta primers. A single record per CDR3 protein comes from TCRdb applying MiXCR to the 5' RACE reads. The table records 350,000 to 450,000 distinct CDR3 sequences, approximately 52% of them present only once. Sequencing was done on a sample of blood. The receptors come from a man in his sixties in good health.

The V gene is TRBV28, the J gene TRBJ2-4; possible D gene TRBD2, 7 bases. The last part of the DNA fits TRBJ2-7 better; the J call may be wrong. The CDR3 length is 16 residues. The V gene's germline CDR1 is MDHEN and CDR2 SYDVKM. This CDR3 reads CASSGRGALIMYEQYF. CDR3 nucleotide sequence: TGTGCCAGCAGTGGGAGGGGGGCCCTCATTATGTACGAGCAGTACTTC.

The V gene is TRBV20-1, the J gene TRBJ1-1, with D possibly TRBD1 on 5 matching bases. Trimming stripped 5 bases from V and 0 bases from J, with 13 bases between. The CDR3 sequence is 14 residues long. Germline CDR1 is DFQATT and CDR2 is SNEGSKA (reference sequence). The CDR3 reads CSADVTAMNTEAFF. The CDR3 DNA reads as TGCAGTGCTGACGTGACAGCGATGAACACTGAAGCTTTCTTT.

The J gene is TRBJ1-1, the V gene TRBV10-3, with 7 bases that match TRBD1. This CDR3 is built from 15 residues. V lost 3 bases and J lost 0; bases outside the gene matches: 4. Germline V gene lookup returns CDR1 ENHRY and CDR2 SYGVKD. The CDR3 DNA sequence: TGTGCCATCAGTGACCCGGGGACAGTGAACACTGAAGCTTTCTTT. Translated, it gives CAISDPGTVNTEAFF.

This clonotype was picked up a small number of times. V is TRBV29-1 and J is TRBJ2-3, with TRBD1 matching 10 bases. The CDR3 extends over 19 amino acids. Trimming cost V 1 base and J 0 bases; bases outside gene matches: 13. Germline values: CDR1 SQVTM, CDR2 ANQGSEA. CDR3 region: CSVEGMTGGQLSSTDTQYF. CDR3 sequence (DNA): TGCAGCGTTGAAGGAATGACAGGGGGCCAATTATCTAGCACAGATACGCAGTATTTT.

The V call is TRBV27, the J call TRBJ2-7; 7 bases map to TRBD1. Trimming cost V 5 bases and J 1 base; bases outside gene matches: 8. This CDR3 has 15 residues. Germline CDR1 MNHEY, CDR2 SMNVEV (reference sequence). The DNA of the CDR3 is TGTGCCAGCAGTCTCAAGACAGGGTGGTCCTACGAGCAGTACTTC. Residues: CASSLKTGWSYEQYF.

This chain's CDR3 is CAIQPGTGLSYEQYF. CDR3 bases: TGTGCCATCCAGCCCGGGACAGGGCTTTCCTACGAGCAGTACTTC. The rearrangement uses TRBV10-3 and TRBJ2-7; 9 bases fit TRBD1. Per the germline V gene, CDR1 is ENHRY and CDR2 is SYGVKD. This CDR3 is built from 15 residues. V was pared by 8 bases and J by 1 base, with 9 bases of the junction left unmatched.

The V and J genes are TRBV27 and TRBJ1-2; D remains ambiguous. The ends were cut back, 1 base at V and 2 bases at J, with 8 bases in the middle. Germline V lookup: CDR1 MNHEY, CDR2 SMNVEV (reference sequence). The CDR3 totals 14 residues. CDR3 in DNA: TGTGCCAGCAGTTTATTGCCAGAAAACTATGGCTACACCTTC. Amino acids: CASSLLPENYGYTF.

This clonotype was seen only once. The rearrangement links TRBV6-5 to TRBJ2-3; D is unresolved. From germline, CDR1 is MNHEY and CDR2 SVGAGI. The CDR3 extends over 13 amino acids. V lost 6 bases and J lost 3, with 10 bases in between. The CDR3 reads CASRKLRTDTQYF. CDR3 sequence (DNA): TGTGCCAGCAGGAAGCTAAGGACAGATACGCAGTATTTT.